A selection of T cell receptor beta chains follows, all from one sample in a study of Ad26.COV2.S vaccination and SARS-CoV-2 variants. The method was immunoSEQ multiplex PCR; TCRdb's version includes in-frame clones alone and lacks a portion of them. The sample consists of approximately 300,000 clones, 85% of them appearing once. The sample in question was peripheral blood, obtained in a trial of Ad26.COV2.S vaccine versus placebo. The receptors were gathered from a person between 18 and 65 years old who received the Ad26.COV2.S COVID-19 vaccine or a placebo. Each CDR3 is given with its conserved first and last residue. The D gene is left open where the match is weak. Expanded clones get a size class; other rows say once, few or many, or leave the size out.

15	TRBD1	TRBV2	NA	TRBJ2-7	TGTGCCAGCAGTGACCGGACAGGGGATTGGAACGAGCAGTACTTC	CASSDRTGDWNEQYF
13	NA	TRBV20-1	NA	TRBJ2-5	TGCAGTGCTAGTGGCGGGGCGGGGGAGACCCAGTACTTC	CSASGGAGETQYF
14	NA	TRBV4-1	NA	TRBJ1-1	TGCGCCAGCAGCCAACAGGGTGGTCTAACTGAAGCTTTCTTT	CASSQQGGLTEAFF
12	NA	TRBV3-1/TRBV3-2	few	TRBJ1-3	TGTGCCAGCAGCTTACTCGGAAACACCATATATTTT	CASSLLGNTIYF
16	TRBD1	TRBV19	NA	TRBJ1-5	TGTGCCAGTAGTATGGACGGACAGGGGTTTAGGATTGCCCAGCATTTT	CASSMDGQGFRIAQHF
14	TRBD1	TRBV5-4	NA	TRBJ1-2	TGTGCCAGCAGCTGGGACAGGGGGTTCGACGGCTACACCTTC	CASSWDRGFDGYTF
13	NA	TRBV24-1	NA	TRBJ1-1	TGTGCCACCAAAACCCCCGGGGACACTGAAGCTTTCTTT	CATKTPGDTEAFF
13	NA	TRBV4-1	few	TRBJ2-7	TGCGCCAGCAGCCGAATCCCCTTTAGGGAGCAGTACTTC	CASSRIPFREQYF
18	NA	TRBV3-1/TRBV3-2	once	TRBJ2-2	TGTGCCAGCAGCCAAGATCCGATTGGGTCGCGGAACACCGGGGAGCTGTTTTTT	CASSQDPIGSRNTGELFF
18	NA	TRBV28	NA	TRBJ2-5	TGTGCCAGCAGTTTAAGCCGGGGTGGGGCCACTCTCCGAGAGACCCAGTACTTC	CASSLSRGGATLRETQYF